This T cell receptor beta chain originates from a study of T cells in Graves' hyperthyroidism and ophthalmopathy. Whole-study context: Sampling of peripheral blood happened at initial diagnosis, prior to any treatment.

In the case of this clonotype: Its antigen is still unknown.

Study outcomes and limitations: Blood held most thyroid clonotypes expanded above 0.001 frequency. Ophthalmopathy was identified by the model a median roughly six months ahead of onset.

Patients were excluded for uncontrolled infection, other autoimmune disease, pregnancy or lactation. The investigators amplified TCR beta CDR3 regions from RNA transcripts. Researchers ran a first-round RT-PCR on the TCR CDR3 using the HTBI primer set. One entry per CDR3 protein, called by TCRdb with MiXCR from the multiplex PCR reads. The table records 550,000 to 600,000 distinct CDR3 sequences, 13% to 15% of them present only once. The germline V and J ends were trimmed by 4 bases and 3 bases, with 13 bases remaining between them. The CDR3 totals 14 residues. CDR1 is LGHDT, CDR2 YNNKEL, per germline (reference sequence).

The specimen sequenced was blood. V usage is TRBV3-1 and J usage is TRBJ2-7; no reliable D call. The receptor's source is a woman aged 18-30 years with Graves' ophthalmopathy. The CDR3 coding sequence is TGTGCCAGCAGCCTTGGGGTTAGGCGCTACGAGCAGTACTTC. It translates to CASSLGVRRYEQYF.